This T cell receptor (beta chain) was captured in a study of CD8+ T cells in alopecia areata. RNA extraction and reverse transcription yielded cDNA as sequencing template. This table comes from immunoSEQ multiplex PCR, and its TCRdb copy is limited to in-frame clones, with some not included. The data contain 170,000 or so clones, roughly 63% of them singletons. V shed 0 bases and J shed 7 bases, with 12 bases lying between them. The germline CDR1 and CDR2 sequences are LNHNV and YYDKDF (reference sequence). This CDR3 region has 14 residues. This sequence joins TRBV15 and TRBJ1-2; no reliable D call. This TCR was sampled from a human donor with alopecia areata. The starting material was CD4+ T cells sorted from blood, obtained at week 0. The CDR3 is CATSRDREHRGYTF. CDR3 nucleotide sequence: TGTGCCACCAGCAGAGATCGTGAGCACCGTGGCTACACCTTC.